This T cell receptor beta chain was identified during a study of shared clonotypes between healthy human individuals. Study details: The study enrolled a couple of women and a few men aged 18 to 49.

About this clone itself: The antigen is unknown.

This table comes from immunoSEQ multiplex PCR, and its TCRdb copy is limited to in-frame clones, with some not included. The data show under 650,000 clones, with 90% to 96% seen just once and about 0.057% held by the top ten. Study-wide points: It was the few donors that limited the genetic and exposure-history diversity represented. In contrast to clonotypes shared by all four donors, non-shared clonotypes had lower generation probabilities.

The CDR3 length is 13 residues. The V and J ends lost 1 base and 12 bases, in that order; junction bases with no gene match: 6. CDR1 and CDR2 from the germline V gene are KGHSH and LQKENI. Sequenced material: naive CD4+ T cells sorted from blood. Subset here: CD45RA+ positively selected. The receptor was derived from a woman in her 30s in good health. The genes are TRBV18 and TRBJ2-3, with 8 bases aligning to TRBD2. The CDR3 here is CASSPQTSEHQYF. The CDR3 nucleotides are TGTGCCAGCTCACCACAGACTAGCGAGCACCAGTATTTT.